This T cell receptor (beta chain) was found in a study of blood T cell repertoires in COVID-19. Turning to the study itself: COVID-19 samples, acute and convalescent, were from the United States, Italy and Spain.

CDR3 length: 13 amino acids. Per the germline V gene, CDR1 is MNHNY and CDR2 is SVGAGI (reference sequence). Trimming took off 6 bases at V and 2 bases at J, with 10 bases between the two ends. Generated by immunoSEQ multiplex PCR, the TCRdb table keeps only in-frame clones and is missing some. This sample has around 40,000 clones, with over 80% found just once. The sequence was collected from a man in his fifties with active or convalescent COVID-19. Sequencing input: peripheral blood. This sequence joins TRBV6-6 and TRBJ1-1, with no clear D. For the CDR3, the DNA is TGTGCCAGCAGCCCCGGGAAAAACACTGAAGCTTTCTTT. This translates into CASSPGKNTEAFF.